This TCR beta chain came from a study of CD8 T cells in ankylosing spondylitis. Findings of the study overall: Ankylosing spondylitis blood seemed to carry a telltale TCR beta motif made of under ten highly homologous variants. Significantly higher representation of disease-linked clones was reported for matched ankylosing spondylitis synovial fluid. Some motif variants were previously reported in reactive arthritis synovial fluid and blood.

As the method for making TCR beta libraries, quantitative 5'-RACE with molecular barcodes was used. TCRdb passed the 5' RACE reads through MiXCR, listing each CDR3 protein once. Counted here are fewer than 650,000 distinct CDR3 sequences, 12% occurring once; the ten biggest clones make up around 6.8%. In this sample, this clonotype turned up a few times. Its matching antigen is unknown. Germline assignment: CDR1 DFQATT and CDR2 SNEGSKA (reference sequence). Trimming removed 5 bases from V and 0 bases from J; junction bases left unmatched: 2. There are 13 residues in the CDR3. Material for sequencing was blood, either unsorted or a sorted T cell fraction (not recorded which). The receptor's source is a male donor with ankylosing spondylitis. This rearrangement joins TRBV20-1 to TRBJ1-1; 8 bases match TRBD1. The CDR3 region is CSAVTGVNTEAFF. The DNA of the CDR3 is TGCAGTGCTGTGACAGGGGTGAACACTGAAGCTTTCTTT.